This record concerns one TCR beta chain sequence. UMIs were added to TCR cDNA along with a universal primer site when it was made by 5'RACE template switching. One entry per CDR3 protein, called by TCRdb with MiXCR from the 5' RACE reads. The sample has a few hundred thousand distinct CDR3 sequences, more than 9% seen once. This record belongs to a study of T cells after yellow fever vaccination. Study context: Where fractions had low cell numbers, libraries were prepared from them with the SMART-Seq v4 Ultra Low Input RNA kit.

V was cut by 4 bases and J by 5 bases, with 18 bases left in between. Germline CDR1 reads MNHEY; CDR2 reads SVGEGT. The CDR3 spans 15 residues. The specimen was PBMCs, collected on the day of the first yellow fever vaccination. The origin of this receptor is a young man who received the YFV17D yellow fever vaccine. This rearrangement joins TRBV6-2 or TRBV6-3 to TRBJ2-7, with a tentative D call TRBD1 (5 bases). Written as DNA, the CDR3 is TGTGCCAGCAGTTCCCCCTACTTGGGGCGGAACGAGCAGTACTTC. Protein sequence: CASSSPYLGRNEQYF.